Following are 13 T cell receptor beta chains from one sample sequenced in a study of cytomegalovirus exposure and HLA in healthy donors. Clones were read by immunoSEQ multiplex PCR, and TCRdb kept only the in-frame ones, dropping some. The table shows about 49,000 clones, with roughly 93% occurring only once. The specimen was PBMCs. Receptors were obtained from a man aged 18 to 30 in good health and CMV-seronegative.

The rearrangement joins TRBV27 to TRBJ2-1; TRBD1 matches at 7 bases. The CDR3 is 14 residues long. The germline V gene encodes CDR1 MNHEY and CDR2 SMNVEV (reference sequence). V shed 5 bases and J 4 bases; nucleotides not matched to a gene: 5. The CDR3 here is CASSPWTGYNEQFF. The CDR3 DNA reads as TGTGCCAGCAGTCCCTGGACAGGATACAATGAGCAGTTCTTC.

The chain links TRBV23-1 to TRBJ2-5, with 12 bases fitting TRBD2. TRBV23-1 is an ORF for which the function is uncertain. This CDR3 spans 17 amino acids. The V segment lost 6 bases and the J segment 4 bases; nucleotides outside the gene matches: 12. CDR3 sequence reads: CASRRLAGVLLRETQYF. The CDR3 nucleotides read TGCGCCAGCAGACGACTAGCGGGAGTATTATTAAGAGAGACCCAGTACTTC.

The rearrangement joins TRBV10-3 to TRBJ2-7; TRBD1 matches 7 bases. Germline V gene lookup returns CDR1 ENHRY and CDR2 SYGVKD. Trimming at V came to 6 bases and at J to 3 bases, leaving 17 bases not matched to a gene. The CDR3 spans 17 residues. In DNA form, the CDR3 reads TGTGCCATCAGGGGTGCATGGGCAGGGGGTAATAGCTACGAGCAGTACTTC. It encodes CAIRGAWAGGNSYEQYF.

The chain combines TRBV5-4 with TRBJ2-5; 7 bases are a match to TRBD1. Losses at the gene ends were 4 bases for V and 3 bases for J; bases not matched to a gene: 0. The germline CDR1 and CDR2 sequences are SGHNT and YYREEE (reference sequence). This CDR3 is built from 12 residues. CDR3 sequence reads: CASSGTEETQYF. The CDR3 nucleotides are TGTGCCAGCAGCGGGACAGAAGAGACCCAGTACTTC.

This chain links TRBV11-2 with TRBJ2-6; D gene uncertain. V lost 5 bases to trimming and J lost 4 bases, with 24 bases between them. Germline CDR1 SGHAT, CDR2 FQNNGV. The CDR3 totals 19 residues. The CDR3: CASSVILTPGVLGANVLTF. DNA for the CDR3: TGTGCCAGCAGCGTTATCCTAACACCCGGAGTGTTGGGGGCCAACGTCCTGACTTTC.

The chain uses TRBV10-3 and TRBJ1-2; D is undetermined. V was clipped by 4 bases and J by 8 bases, with 8 bases between them. Germline values: CDR1 ENHRY, CDR2 SYGVKD. The CDR3 has 11 residues. This chain's CDR3 is CAISGERGYTF. The CDR3 coding sequence is TGTGCCATCAGTGGGGAGAGGGGCTACACCTTC.

CDR3 residues: CASSPGQRRETQYF. The DNA for the CDR3 is TGCGCCAGCAGCCCTGGACAGAGGCGAGAGACCCAGTACTTC. The rearrangement joins TRBV5-1 to TRBJ2-5, with D possibly being TRBD1 (6 bases). Looked up from germline, CDR1 is SGHRS and CDR2 is YFSETQ. This CDR3 has 14 amino acids. V lost 4 bases and J lost 4, with 14 bases in between. Full variable domain (rest looked up from reference TRBV5-1 and TRBJ2-5): KAGVTQTPRYLIKTRGQQVTLSCSPISGHRSVSWYQQTPGQGLQFLFEYFSETQRNKGNFPGRFSGRQFSNSRSEMNVSTLELGDSALYLCASSPGQRRETQYFGPGTRLLVL.

The chain joins TRBV27 to TRBJ2-7; TRBD1 agrees at 11 bases. This CDR3 spans 15 amino acids. J was trimmed by 2 bases and V by 8 bases; bases with no gene match: 8. Germline CDR1 MNHEY, CDR2 SMNVEV (reference sequence). The CDR3 here is CASGYTGQGAYEQYF. The CDR3 nucleotides read TGTGCCAGCGGATATACGGGACAGGGGGCCTACGAGCAGTACTTC.

This clone was picked up one time. The V call is TRBV4-1, the J call TRBJ2-7; 7 bases are shared with TRBD1. The trim removed 6 bases at V and 7 bases at J, leaving 9 bases unmatched. Germline lookup yields CDR1 MGHRA and CDR2 YSYEKL. This CDR3 spans 13 amino acids. CDR3 residues: CASRQTGAREQYF. The CDR3 nucleotides read TGCGCCAGCAGGCAAACAGGGGCGAGGGAGCAGTACTTC.

The V and J genes are TRBV30 and TRBJ2-1, with 7 bases fitting TRBD1. Germline trimming cut 2 bases from V and 5 bases from J; bases unmatched to any gene: 6. Looked up from germline, CDR1 is GTSNPN and CDR2 is SVGIG (reference sequence). The CDR3 consists of 14 residues. This chain's CDR3 is CAWSRDRSNNEQFF. CDR3 nucleotide sequence: TGTGCCTGGAGTCGGGACAGAAGTAACAATGAGCAGTTCTTC.

The chain combines TRBV14 with TRBJ2-7; D ambiguous. Trimming removed 1 base at V and 8 bases at J, with 6 bases between. The CDR3 has 11 residues. Per germline, CDR1 SGHDN and CDR2 FVKESK. The CDR3 bases are TGTGCCAGCAGCCAAGCCGTTAAGCAGTACTTC. It codes for CASSQAVKQYF. The complete variable domain, with remaining parts taken from reference TRBV14 and TRBJ2-7, reads EAGVTQFPSHSVIEKGQTVTLRCDPISGHDNLYWYRRVMGKEIKFLLHFVKESKQDESGMPNNRFLAERTGGTYSTLKVQPAELEDSGVYFCASSQAVKQYFGPGTRLTVT.

The chain employs TRBV5-1 and TRBJ2-3; 7 positions match TRBD1. Trimming cost V 0 bases and J 6 bases; bases outside gene matches: 10. Germline V gene sequence: CDR1 SGHRS, CDR2 YFSETQ. This CDR3 comprises 16 residues. The CDR3 sequence is CASSLGNRGSYDTQYF. The CDR3 coding sequence is TGCGCCAGCAGCTTGGGGAACAGGGGATCATATGATACGCAGTATTTT.

A few counts support this clone. The V gene is TRBV5-4, the J gene TRBJ2-7, with TRBD1 matching 10 bases. This CDR3 spans 14 amino acids. V was clipped by 2 bases and J by 3 bases; unmatched bases: 2. The germline CDR1 and CDR2 sequences are SGHNT and YYREEE (reference sequence). CDR3 protein: CASSFGTGDYEQYF. The CDR3 region has the DNA TGTGCCAGCAGCTTCGGGACAGGGGACTACGAGCAGTACTTC.